This passage covers 18 T cell receptor beta chains from one sample sequenced in a study of blood T cell repertoires in COVID-19. TCRdb's table, derived via immunoSEQ multiplex PCR, lists solely in-frame clones and lacks some. The table includes around 250,000 clones, around 89% detected once. Sequencing was performed on PBMCs or T cells enriched from blood (not recorded which). The receptors derive from a woman in her twenties or thirties who had recovered from COVID-19.

The chain links TRBV5-1 to TRBJ2-3; D is possibly TRBD1 (7 bases). V gave up 4 bases and J gave up 2 bases, with 11 bases separating them. The germline CDR1 and CDR2 sequences are SGHRS and YFSETQ. This CDR3 has 14 amino acids. CDR3 sequence reads: CASSQGDSTDTQYF. As DNA, the CDR3 is TGCGCCAGCAGCCAGGGGGACTCCACAGATACGCAGTATTTT.

This clone showed up just a few times. The genes are TRBV27 and TRBJ1-2, with D maybe TRBD1 (5 bases). The CDR3 totals 13 residues. Germline V gene data show CDR1 as MNHEY and CDR2 as SMNVEV (reference sequence). The V and J ends lost 6 bases and 4 bases respectively, with 12 bases between them. The DNA of the CDR3 is TGTGCCAGCAGCGGGAGGGGTGGCTATGGCTACACCTTC. Its translation is CASSGRGGYGYTF.

The chain is built from TRBV7-6 and TRBJ1-3, with D perhaps matching TRBD1 (6 bases). The CDR3 consists of 15 residues. Trimming removed 3 bases at V and 2 bases at J, with 11 bases between. CDR1 and CDR2 (germline): SGHVS, FNYEAQ. The CDR3 loop is CASSFRGATGNTIYF. The CDR3 DNA reads TGTGCCAGCAGCTTCCGGGGGGCTACTGGAAACACCATATATTTT.

J is TRBJ1-1 and V is TRBV13; 9 nucleotides align to TRBD1. This CDR3 has 14 amino acids. J gave up 5 bases and V 0 bases, and 1 base lay outside the gene matches. Per germline, CDR1 PRHDT and CDR2 FYEKMQ (reference sequence). DNA of the CDR3: TGTGCCAGCAGCTTAGGGACAGGGGGGACTGAAGCTTTCTTT. The encoded protein is CASSLGTGGTEAFF.

This clone was detected only a few times. V usage is TRBV7-9 and J usage is TRBJ1-1, with D possibly matching TRBD1 (5 bases). Germline CDR1 reads SEHNR; CDR2 reads FQNEAQ (reference sequence). Trimming left V 5 bases short and J 6 bases short, with 10 bases between. The length of the CDR3 is 12 residues. The CDR3 here is CASSLDSSEAFF. The CDR3, as DNA: TGTGCCAGCAGCCTAGACAGCTCTGAAGCTTTCTTT. Using reference TRBV7-9 and TRBJ1-1 for the parts outside the CDR3, the full variable domain is DTGVSQNPRHKITKRGQNVTFRCDPISEHNRLYWYRQTLGQGPEFLTYFQNEAQLEKSRLLSDRFSAERPKGSFSTLEIQRTEQGDSAMYLCASSLDSSEAFFGQGTRLTVV.

This chain connects TRBV9 to TRBJ2-1; possible D gene TRBD1, 5 bases. The V gene lost 0 bases and the J gene lost 6 bases, with 16 bases spanning the gap. The CDR3 is 16 residues long. CDR1 is SGDLS, CDR2 YYNGEE, per germline. The CDR3 spells CASSVGAGFRSNEQFF. CDR3 DNA: TGTGCCAGCAGCGTAGGAGCAGGGTTTAGGTCCAATGAGCAGTTCTTC.

The V call is TRBV5-5, the J call TRBJ1-2; D gene ambiguous. The CDR3 loop spans 14 amino acids. The germline V gene has CDR1 SGHKS and CDR2 YYEKEE (reference sequence). V was trimmed by 0 bases and J by 0 bases, leaving 6 bases between them. The DNA of the CDR3 is TGTGCCAGCAGCTTGGCCACAGCTAACTATGGCTACACCTTC. Translated, it gives CASSLATANYGYTF. The full variable domain, with the rest looked up from reference TRBV5-5 and TRBJ1-2, is DAGVTQSPTHLIKTRGQQVTLRCSPISGHKSVSWYQQVLGQGPQFIFQYYEKEERGRGNFPDRFSARQFPNYSSELNVNALLLGDSALYLCASSLATANYGYTFGSGTRLTVV.

This clone came up a few times. V is TRBV5-1 and J is TRBJ1-1, with TRBD1 matching over 8 bases. This CDR3 region has 14 residues. The junction had 7 bases not matched to a gene; V was cut back by 4 bases and J by 5 bases. Germline CDR1 and CDR2: SGHRS and YFSETQ. In DNA, the CDR3 is TGCGCCAGCAGCCCCGACAGGGGATCGACTGAAGCTTTCTTT. It translates to CASSPDRGSTEAFF.

The chain recombines TRBV30 with TRBJ1-1, with TRBD1 as a possible D gene (5 bases). Germline CDR1 is GTSNPN and CDR2 is SVGIG (reference sequence). V shed 8 bases and J shed 0 bases, with 13 bases lying between them. The CDR3 is made up of 13 amino acids. This CDR3 reads CAGNAGLNTEAFF. In DNA form, the CDR3 reads TGTGCCGGCAACGCAGGGTTGAACACTGAAGCTTTCTTT.

The V gene is TRBV20-1, the J gene TRBJ2-1; TRBD2 agrees at 8 bases. The CDR3 length is 14 residues. J gave up 6 bases and V 3 bases, and 7 bases lay outside the gene matches. The germline V gene encodes CDR1 DFQATT and CDR2 SNEGSKA (reference sequence). CDR3 residues: CSASFGRAGNEQFF. In nucleotides, the CDR3 is TGCAGTGCTAGTTTCGGGAGGGCTGGCAATGAGCAGTTCTTC.

The rearrangement uses TRBV7-3 and TRBJ1-3; the D is unclear. This CDR3 comprises 16 residues. V lost 3 bases and J lost 0, with 12 bases in between. Germline V gives CDR1 SGHTA, CDR2 FQGTGA. The DNA for the CDR3 is TGTGCCAGCAGCTTTGACGGGTATGGCTCTGGAAACACCATATATTTT. This encodes CASSFDGYGSGNTIYF.

The rearrangement joins TRBV7-2 to TRBJ2-1; 12 bases match TRBD2. Germline values: CDR1 SGHTA, CDR2 FQGNSA. The CDR3 runs to 14 residues. The ends lost 9 bases at V and 4 bases at J; junction bases unmatched: 4. Written as DNA, the CDR3 is TGTGCCAGAGGGACTAGCGGGCCTTACAATGAGCAGTTCTTC. The encoded protein is CARGTSGPYNEQFF.

The CDR3 bases are TGTGCCAGCAGCTCGGGAAGCTCCTACAATGAGCAGTTCTTC. It codes for CASSSGSSYNEQFF. The chain employs TRBV27 and TRBJ2-1, with D tentatively TRBD2 (5 bases). This CDR3 contains 14 residues. Germline values: CDR1 MNHEY, CDR2 SMNVEV (reference sequence). Trimming pared 6 bases from V and 0 bases from J, leaving 9 bases between.

The chain is built from TRBV9 and TRBJ1-2; D uncertain. Trimming stripped 4 bases from V and 6 bases from J, with 13 bases between. This CDR3 spans 13 amino acids. Germline CDR1 and CDR2: SGDLS and YYNGEE. CDR3 region: CASSPPGRHGYTF. CDR3 nucleotides: TGTGCCAGCAGCCCTCCGGGGAGGCATGGCTACACCTTC.

The chain is built from TRBV11-2 and TRBJ1-1, with a tentative D call TRBD1 (5 bases). This CDR3 region has 13 residues. Germline-derived CDR1 and CDR2 are SGHAT and FQNNGV. Trimming took 5 bases from V and 4 from J, leaving 11 bases between them. The CDR3 protein is CASSPWGGTEAFF. The CDR3 DNA reads TGTGCCAGCAGCCCTTGGGGGGGCACTGAAGCTTTCTTT.

The chain uses TRBV19 and TRBJ2-1, with 13 bases lining up with TRBD2. V gave up 4 bases and J gave up 4 bases; unmatched junction bases: 16. The germline V gene encodes CDR1 LNHDA and CDR2 SQIVND (reference sequence). The CDR3 loop spans 20 amino acids. For the CDR3, the DNA is TGTGCCAGTAGTACCTCCCGGGGACTAGCGGGGAAACGGCCATACAATGAGCAGTTCTTC. It translates to CASSTSRGLAGKRPYNEQFF.

In this sample, this clone turned up once. The rearrangement joins TRBV2 to TRBJ1-1; D is uncertain. V lost 5 bases and J lost 11, with 12 bases in between. The CDR3 has 11 residues. CDR1 and CDR2 (germline): SNHLY, FYNNEI. In DNA, the CDR3 is TGTGCCAGCAGTCAGTATCTTGTGGCTTTCTTT. Amino acids: CASSQYLVAFF.

The chain employs TRBV19 and TRBJ2-7; TRBD1 might be the D (6 bases). Trimming removed 1 base at V and 2 bases at J, with 9 bases between. CDR3 length equals 14 residues. From germline, CDR1 is LNHDA and CDR2 SQIVND (reference sequence). The CDR3 DNA is TGTGCCAGTAGTATAGTACAGGGAGCCTACGAGCAGTACTTC. Protein: CASSIVQGAYEQYF.